What follows are 25 T cell receptor beta chains derived from one specimen sequenced in a study of PD-L1 blockade in urothelial cancer. Assay: immunoSEQ multiplex PCR; the TCRdb copy retains only in-frame clones and omits some. This sample has 56,000 or so clones, with 65% to 90% found just once. As for time point: pretreatment peripheral blood. The specimen was PBMCs, collected around atezolizumab (anti-PD-L1) treatment. Every receptor here comes from a man between 65 and 80 years old with urothelial cancer.

The CDR3 loop is CASSLAGGVNYGYTF. CDR3 nucleotides: TGTGCCAGCAGCTTAGCAGGGGGAGTTAACTATGGCTACACCTTC. V gene TRBV7-8 combines with J gene TRBJ1-2; the D gene is possibly TRBD1 (6 bases). Trimming cost V 0 bases and J 1 base, with 9 bases left between them. The CDR3 covers 15 residues. Germline-derived CDR1 and CDR2 are SGHVS and FQNEAQ.

The rearrangement uses TRBV4-1 and TRBJ2-3, with D unclear. The germline V and J ends were trimmed by 0 bases and 1 base, with 11 bases remaining between them. This CDR3 is 16 amino acids long. Germline V CDR1 and CDR2: MGHRA, YSYEKL. In DNA form, the CDR3 reads TGCGCCAGCAGCCAAGATCGGAGTTACGGCACAGATACGCAGTATTTT. As protein: CASSQDRSYGTDTQYF.

J is TRBJ2-7 and V is TRBV27; 9 bases match TRBD1. Germline lookup yields CDR1 MNHEY and CDR2 SMNVEV (reference sequence). V was pared by 6 bases and J by 3 bases, with 15 bases of the junction left unmatched. The CDR3 runs 17 residues. The CDR3 DNA reads TGTGCCAGCAGCCCGACCGTGGGACAGGGAGCCCTCTACGAGCAGTACTTC. Protein: CASSPTVGQGALYEQYF.

The genes are TRBV18 and TRBJ2-1, with a tentative D call TRBD2 (5 bases). V was cut by 4 bases and J by 4 bases, with 8 bases left in between. The germline V gene encodes CDR1 KGHSH and CDR2 LQKENI. This CDR3 has 13 amino acids. In nucleotides, the CDR3 is TGTGCCAGCTCACTCGGGATTTACAATGAGCAGTTCTTC. The encoded protein is CASSLGIYNEQFF.

This sequence joins TRBV30 and TRBJ1-1, with D possibly being TRBD1 (5 bases). The CDR3 runs to 13 residues. Looked up from germline, CDR1 is GTSNPN and CDR2 is SVGIG (reference sequence). V was clipped by 2 bases and J by 4 bases, with 11 bases between them. CDR3 loop: CAWSKGSGTEAFF. CDR3 nucleotide sequence: TGTGCCTGGAGTAAGGGGTCGGGCACTGAAGCTTTCTTT.

The CDR3 sequence is CASSVAQGSGNTIYF. CDR3 nucleotide sequence: TGTGCCAGCAGCGTAGCTCAGGGTTCTGGAAACACCATATATTTT. V and J are TRBV9 and TRBJ1-3, with D possibly TRBD1 on 5 matching bases. Germline lookup yields CDR1 SGDLS and CDR2 YYNGEE. V was pared by 0 bases and J by 1 base, with 8 bases between. The CDR3 is 15 amino acids.

This rearrangement joins TRBV11-2 to TRBJ1-1; D call uncertain. Trimming left V 2 bases short and J 7 bases short, with 5 bases between. Germline lookup yields CDR1 SGHAT and CDR2 FQNNGV. The CDR3 is 11 amino acids. CDR3 loop: CASSLNLEAFF. The CDR3 bases are TGTGCCAGCAGCTTAAATCTTGAAGCTTTCTTT.

This clone turned up a few times. The J gene is TRBJ2-7, the V gene TRBV5-8; 9 bases fit TRBD1. Germline V CDR1 and CDR2: SGHTS, YDEGEE. Trimming at V came to 5 bases and at J to 4 bases, leaving 10 bases not matched to a gene. CDR3 length: 15 amino acids. The CDR3 here is CASRRGSGQGYEQYF. The CDR3 DNA is TGTGCCAGCAGGCGGGGCAGCGGACAGGGGTACGAGCAGTACTTC.

This clone has more than one count but fewer than ten. The rearrangement uses TRBV20-1 and TRBJ2-1; possible D gene TRBD1, 6 bases. CDR1 and CDR2 (germline): DFQATT, SNEGSKA (reference sequence). V was clipped by 3 bases and J by 12 bases, with 12 bases between them. This CDR3 region has 11 residues. DNA for the CDR3: TGCAGTGCTAGCACAGGGTTTGGGCAGTTCTTC. Amino acid sequence: CSASTGFGQFF.

The V and J genes are TRBV27 and TRBJ2-1; 7 bases are a match to TRBD2. Germline V gives CDR1 MNHEY, CDR2 SMNVEV (reference sequence). There are 15 residues in the CDR3. After removal of 3 bases from V and 7 bases from J, the junction contained 9 bases not matched to a gene. CDR3 sequence: CASSFWAGAHNEQFF. The CDR3 bases are TGTGCCAGCAGTTTTTGGGCGGGAGCTCATAATGAGCAGTTCTTC.

This chain joins TRBV9 and TRBJ1-3; D unclear. Germline V gene lookup returns CDR1 SGDLS and CDR2 YYNGEE. CDR3 length: 16 residues. V was cut by 0 bases and J by 0 bases, with 10 bases left in between. DNA for the CDR3: TGTGCCAGCAGCGTAGACGTGGCCTTCTCTGGAAACACCATATATTTT. Its protein is CASSVDVAFSGNTIYF.

The chain employs TRBV9 and TRBJ2-1; TRBD2 agrees at 11 bases. CDR1 is SGDLS, CDR2 YYNGEE, per germline. V shed 3 bases, J shed 4 bases, and the junction held 9 bases outside the gene matches. This CDR3 region has 17 residues. CDR3 sequence (DNA): TGTGCCAGCAGCGCTCTTAGCGGGAGGGTGACTTACAATGAGCAGTTCTTC. Translating it yields CASSALSGRVTYNEQFF.

A single count supports this clone. V and J are TRBV28 and TRBJ1-4; a weak D match, TRBD1 (6 bases). The CDR3 has 13 amino acids. Trimming cost V 3 bases and J 9 bases, with 11 bases left between them. Germline CDR1 reads MDHEN; CDR2 reads SYDVKM. Here the CDR3 reads CASSFSGAKKLFF. The CDR3 DNA is TGTGCCAGCAGTTTTTCAGGGGCGAAAAAACTGTTTTTT.

The chain is built from TRBV6-6 and TRBJ1-5, with 8 nucleotides matching TRBD1. Per germline, CDR1 MNHNY and CDR2 SVGAGI (reference sequence). With V trimmed by 4 bases and J by 4 bases, 6 bases remained unmatched. The CDR3 covers 15 residues. The CDR3 protein is CASSFDRGGNQPQHF. DNA of the CDR3: TGTGCCAGCAGTTTCGACAGGGGCGGTAATCAGCCCCAGCATTTT.

The chain links TRBV29-1 to TRBJ2-1, with TRBD2 as a possible D gene (6 bases). This CDR3 has 12 residues. V was trimmed by 8 bases and J by 6 bases, leaving 14 bases between them. Germline V gives CDR1 SQVTM, CDR2 ANQGSEA. The CDR3 DNA reads TGCAGCTTCTTCCGGGGGATCAATGAGCAGTTCTTC. Translating gives CSFFRGINEQFF.

This clone was detected only a few times. V and J are TRBV2 and TRBJ2-1; 9 bases align to TRBD2. Looked up from germline, CDR1 is SNHLY and CDR2 is FYNNEI. The CDR3 consists of 15 residues. The J segment lost 7 bases and the V segment lost 4 bases, leaving 8 bases of the junction unmatched. The chain's CDR3 is CASSAWTSDENEQFF. The CDR3 DNA is TGTGCCAGCAGTGCCTGGACTAGCGATGAAAATGAGCAGTTCTTC. The whole variable domain, remainder taken from reference TRBV2 and TRBJ2-1, is EPEVTQTPSHQVTQMGQEVILRCVPISNHLYFYWYRQILGQKVEFLVSFYNNEISEKSEIFDDQFSVERPDGSNFTLKIRSTKLEDSAMYFCASSAWTSDENEQFFGPGTRLTVL.

The rearrangement links TRBV2 to TRBJ2-7, with 7 bases that match TRBD2. Germline CDR1 SNHLY, CDR2 FYNNEI. The CDR3 contains 16 residues. J was trimmed by 0 bases and V by 6 bases; bases with no gene match: 11. The CDR3 reads CASRTLARASSYEQYF. The CDR3 DNA is TGTGCCAGCAGGACACTAGCGCGGGCAAGCTCCTACGAGCAGTACTTC.

The chain couples TRBV6-4 to TRBJ2-7, with a weak D call TRBD2 (6 bases). CDR1 MRHNA and CDR2 SNTAGT come from the germline V gene. The CDR3 spans 13 residues. Trimming removed 6 bases from V and 6 bases from J, with 15 bases in between. CDR3 in amino acids: CASRGLGGCEQYF. CDR3 sequence (DNA): TGTGCCAGCAGGGGCCTGGGGGGATGCGAGCAGTACTTC.

V and J are TRBV9 and TRBJ2-2; no clear D gene. CDR3 length: 14 amino acids. Trimming took off 0 bases at V and 3 bases at J, with 6 bases between the two ends. Germline lookup yields CDR1 SGDLS and CDR2 YYNGEE. The CDR3 DNA is TGTGCCAGCAGCGTAGACACCTACACCGGGGAGCTGTTTTTT. Residues: CASSVDTYTGELFF.

The chain couples TRBV11-2 to TRBJ2-7, with 10 positions matching TRBD1. The germline gives CDR1 SGHAT, CDR2 FQNNGV. The CDR3 length is 19 residues. Trimming took 1 base from V and 2 from J; bases not matched to a gene: 14. CDR3 nucleotides: TGTGCCAGCAGCTTAGGGTTTGTAGGGACAGGGGCGGCTGCCTACGAGCAGTACTTC. Translated, it gives CASSLGFVGTGAAAYEQYF.

V usage is TRBV5-4 and J usage is TRBJ1-2, with TRBD1 matching over 7 bases. This CDR3 is built from 15 residues. Germline trimming cut 4 bases from V and 4 bases from J; bases unmatched to any gene: 10. Germline CDR1 SGHNT, CDR2 YYREEE (reference sequence). The CDR3 here is CASSPGTEGPYGYTF. DNA of the CDR3: TGTGCCAGCAGCCCTGGGACAGAGGGACCCTATGGCTACACCTTC.

This sequence joins TRBV7-8 and TRBJ1-1, with 7 bases that match TRBD1. The length of the CDR3 is 14 residues. V dropped 1 base and J dropped 8; count of bases not matched to a gene: 7. Germline values: CDR1 SGHVS, CDR2 FQNEAQ. CDR3 region: CASSLVGQGVEAFF. The DNA of the CDR3 is TGTGCCAGCAGCTTAGTGGGGCAGGGGGTCGAAGCTTTCTTT.

The chain is built from TRBV6-6 and TRBJ1-3, with 7 nucleotides matching TRBD1. The CDR3 spans 16 residues. With 6 bases clipped from V and 0 bases from J, the junction kept 8 bases outside the gene matches. From germline, CDR1 is MNHNY and CDR2 SVGAGI (reference sequence). This CDR3 reads CASSGQAKLSGNTIYF. In DNA, the CDR3 is TGTGCCAGCAGCGGACAGGCAAAACTCTCTGGAAACACCATATATTTT.

The chain employs TRBV5-1 and TRBJ2-2; tentatively, D is TRBD2 (6 bases). The length of the CDR3 is 16 residues. The V end was cut by 1 base, the J end by 1 base, with 11 bases between. In germline, CDR1 is SGHRS, CDR2 YFSETQ. The CDR3 loop is CASSLRASENTGELFF. The CDR3 bases are TGCGCCAGCAGCTTGCGAGCTAGCGAGAACACCGGGGAGCTGTTTTTT.

CDR3 residues: CASSSGTGNTEAFF. The CDR3 DNA reads as TGCGCCAGCAGCTCGGGGACAGGAAACACTGAAGCTTTCTTT. The V and J genes are TRBV5-1 and TRBJ1-1, with 8 bases fitting TRBD1. The ends lost 3 bases at V and 2 bases at J; junction bases unmatched: 3. Per germline, CDR1 SGHRS and CDR2 YFSETQ. The CDR3 length is 14 residues.